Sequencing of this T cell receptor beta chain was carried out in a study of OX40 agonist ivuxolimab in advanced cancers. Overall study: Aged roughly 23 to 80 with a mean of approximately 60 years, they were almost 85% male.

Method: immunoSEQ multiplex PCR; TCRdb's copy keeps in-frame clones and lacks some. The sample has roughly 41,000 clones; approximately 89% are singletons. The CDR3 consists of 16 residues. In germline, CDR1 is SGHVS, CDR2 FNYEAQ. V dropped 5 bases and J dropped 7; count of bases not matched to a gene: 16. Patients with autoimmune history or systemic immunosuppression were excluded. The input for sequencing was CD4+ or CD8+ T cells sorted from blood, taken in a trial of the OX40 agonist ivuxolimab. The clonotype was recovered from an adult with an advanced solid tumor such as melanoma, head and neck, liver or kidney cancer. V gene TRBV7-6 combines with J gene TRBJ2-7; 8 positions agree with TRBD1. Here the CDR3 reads CASSPGSGTGSWEQYF. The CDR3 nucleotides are TGTGCCAGCAGCCCGGGCTCCGGGACAGGTTCGTGGGAGCAGTACTTC.